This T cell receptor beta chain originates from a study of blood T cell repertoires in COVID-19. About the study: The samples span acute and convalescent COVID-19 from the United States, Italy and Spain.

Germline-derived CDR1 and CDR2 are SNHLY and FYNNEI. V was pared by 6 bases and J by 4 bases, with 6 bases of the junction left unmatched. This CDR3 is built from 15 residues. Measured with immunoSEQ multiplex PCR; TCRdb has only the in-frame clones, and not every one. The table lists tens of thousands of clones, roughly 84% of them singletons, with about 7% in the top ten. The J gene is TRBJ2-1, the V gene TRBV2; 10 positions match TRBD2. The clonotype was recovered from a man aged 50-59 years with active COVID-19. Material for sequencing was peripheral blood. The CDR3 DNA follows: TGTGCCAGCAGCGTGACTAGCGGGTTATACAATGAGCAGTTCTTC. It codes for CASSVTSGLYNEQFF. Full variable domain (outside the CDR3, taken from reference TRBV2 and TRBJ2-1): EPEVTQTPSHQVTQMGQEVILRCVPISNHLYFYWYRQILGQKVEFLVSFYNNEISEKSEIFDDQFSVERPDGSNFTLKIRSTKLEDSAMYFCASSVTSGLYNEQFFGPGTRLTVL.